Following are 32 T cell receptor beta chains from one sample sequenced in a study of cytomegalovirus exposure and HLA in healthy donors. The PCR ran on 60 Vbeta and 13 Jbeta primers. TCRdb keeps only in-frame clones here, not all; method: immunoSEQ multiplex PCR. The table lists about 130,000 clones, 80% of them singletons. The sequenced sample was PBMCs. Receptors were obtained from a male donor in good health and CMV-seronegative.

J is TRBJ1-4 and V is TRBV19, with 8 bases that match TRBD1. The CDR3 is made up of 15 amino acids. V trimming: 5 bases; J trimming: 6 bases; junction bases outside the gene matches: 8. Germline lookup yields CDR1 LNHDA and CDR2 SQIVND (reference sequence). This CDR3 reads CASSSGQGFYEKLFF. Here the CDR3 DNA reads TGTGCCAGTAGTTCCGGACAGGGATTTTATGAAAAACTGTTTTTT.

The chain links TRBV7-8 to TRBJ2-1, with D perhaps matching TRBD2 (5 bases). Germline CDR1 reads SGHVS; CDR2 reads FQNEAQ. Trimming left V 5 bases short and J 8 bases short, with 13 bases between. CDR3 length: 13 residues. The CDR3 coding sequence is TGTGCCAGCAGCACTAGAATCGGTGATGAGCAGTTCTTC. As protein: CASSTRIGDEQFF.

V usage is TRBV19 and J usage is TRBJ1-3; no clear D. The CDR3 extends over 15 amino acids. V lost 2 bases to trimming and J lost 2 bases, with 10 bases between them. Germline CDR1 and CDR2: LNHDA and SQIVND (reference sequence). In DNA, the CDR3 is TGTGCCAGTAGTATATCTGCGAGAGCTGGAAACACCATATATTTT. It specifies CASSISARAGNTIYF.

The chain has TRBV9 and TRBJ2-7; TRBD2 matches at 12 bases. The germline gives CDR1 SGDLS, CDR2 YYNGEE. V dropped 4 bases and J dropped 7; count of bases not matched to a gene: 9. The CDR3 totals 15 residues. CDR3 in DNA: TGTGCCAGCAGCTTCAGACTAGCGGGAGCCTCGGAGCAGTACTTC. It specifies CASSFRLAGASEQYF. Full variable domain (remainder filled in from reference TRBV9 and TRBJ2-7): DSGVTQTPKHLITATGQRVTLRCSPRSGDLSVYWYQQSLDQGLQFLIQYYNGEERAKGNILERFSAQQFPDLHSELNLSSLELGDSALYFCASSFRLAGASEQYFGPGTRLTVT.

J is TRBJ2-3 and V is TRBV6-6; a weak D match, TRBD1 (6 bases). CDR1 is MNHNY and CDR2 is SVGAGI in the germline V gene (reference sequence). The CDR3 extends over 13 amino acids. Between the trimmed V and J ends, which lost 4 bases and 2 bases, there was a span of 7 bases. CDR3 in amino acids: CASSWTDTDTQYF. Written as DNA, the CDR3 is TGTGCCAGCAGTTGGACAGACACAGATACGCAGTATTTT.

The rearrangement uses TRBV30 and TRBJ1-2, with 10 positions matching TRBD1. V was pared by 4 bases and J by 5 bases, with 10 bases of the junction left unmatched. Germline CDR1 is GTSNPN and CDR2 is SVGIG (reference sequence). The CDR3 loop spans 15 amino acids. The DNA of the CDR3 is TGTGCCTGGACAGGGACAGGGGCCCTCGGGTATGGCTACACCTTC. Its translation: CAWTGTGALGYGYTF.

CDR3 in DNA: TGTGCCAGCAGCTTAGGCGGGAAACCCTACAATGAGCAGTTCTTC. It yields the protein CASSLGGKPYNEQFF. The chain carries TRBV7-9 and TRBJ2-1, with a weak D call TRBD2 (6 bases). The length of the CDR3 is 15 residues. Trimming stripped 1 base from V and 2 bases from J, with 9 bases between. Germline assignment: CDR1 SEHNR and CDR2 FQNEAQ (reference sequence).

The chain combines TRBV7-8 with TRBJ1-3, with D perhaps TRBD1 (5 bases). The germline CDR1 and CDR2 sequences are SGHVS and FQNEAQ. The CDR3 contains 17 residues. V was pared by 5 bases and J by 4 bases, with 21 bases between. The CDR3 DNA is TGTGCCAGCAGCCCCTCCCGACCAGGACGGACAGGAAACACCATATATTTT. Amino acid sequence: CASSPSRPGRTGNTIYF.

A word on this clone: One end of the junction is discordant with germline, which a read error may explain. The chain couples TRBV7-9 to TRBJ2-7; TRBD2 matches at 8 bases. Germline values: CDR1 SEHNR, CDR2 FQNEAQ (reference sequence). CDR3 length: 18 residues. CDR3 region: CSSSSLSGRPGQGYEQYF. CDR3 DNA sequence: TGTTCCAGCAGCTCGTTAAGCGGGAGACCGGGACAAGGCTACGAGCAGTACTTC.

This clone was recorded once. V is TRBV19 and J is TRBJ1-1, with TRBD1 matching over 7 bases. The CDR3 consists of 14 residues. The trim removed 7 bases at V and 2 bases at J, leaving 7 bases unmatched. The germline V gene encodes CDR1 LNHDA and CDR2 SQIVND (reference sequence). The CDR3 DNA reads TGTGCCAGTAACCCTACAGGGGTAAACACTGAAGCTTTCTTT. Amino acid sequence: CASNPTGVNTEAFF.

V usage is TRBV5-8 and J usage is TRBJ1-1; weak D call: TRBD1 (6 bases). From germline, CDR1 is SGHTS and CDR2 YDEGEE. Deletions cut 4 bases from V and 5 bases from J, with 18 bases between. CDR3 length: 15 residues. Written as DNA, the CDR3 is TGTGCCAGCAGCCGACGTGGCGGGGGGCGGACTGAAGCTTTCTTT. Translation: CASSRRGGGRTEAFF.

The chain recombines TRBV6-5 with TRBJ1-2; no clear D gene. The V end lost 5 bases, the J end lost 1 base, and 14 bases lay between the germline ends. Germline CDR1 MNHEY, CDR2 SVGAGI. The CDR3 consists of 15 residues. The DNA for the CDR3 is TGTGCCAGCAGTCCCGTCGGCAGGTTTAACTATGGCTACACCTTC. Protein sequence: CASSPVGRFNYGYTF.

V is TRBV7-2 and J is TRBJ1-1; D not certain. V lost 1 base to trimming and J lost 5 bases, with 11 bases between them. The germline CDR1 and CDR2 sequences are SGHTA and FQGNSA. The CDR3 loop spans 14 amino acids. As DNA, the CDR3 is TGTGCCAGCAGCTTAGGTGGAAAGCGGACTGAAGCTTTCTTT. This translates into CASSLGGKRTEAFF.

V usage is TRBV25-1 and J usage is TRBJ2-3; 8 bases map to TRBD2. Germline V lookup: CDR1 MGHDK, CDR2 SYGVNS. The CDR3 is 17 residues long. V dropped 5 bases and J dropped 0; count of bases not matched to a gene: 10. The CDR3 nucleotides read TGTGCCAGCAGTCGAAGAGTAGCGGGGACCAGCACAGATACGCAGTATTTT. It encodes CASSRRVAGTSTDTQYF.

Here the CDR3 reads CASSYSVAEETQYF. CDR3 in DNA: TGTGCCAGCAGTTACTCCGTGGCCGAAGAGACCCAGTACTTC. V gene TRBV6-5 combines with J gene TRBJ2-5; the D is unclear. Trimming shortened V by 0 bases and J by 3 bases, and 8 bases separated the two germline ends. Germline V lookup: CDR1 MNHEY, CDR2 SVGAGI. The CDR3 runs 14 residues.

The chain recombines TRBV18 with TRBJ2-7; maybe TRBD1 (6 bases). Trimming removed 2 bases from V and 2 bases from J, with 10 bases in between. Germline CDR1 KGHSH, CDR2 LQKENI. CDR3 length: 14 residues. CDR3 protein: CASSPSTGPYEQYF. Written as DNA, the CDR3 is TGTGCCAGCTCACCATCGACAGGTCCCTACGAGCAGTACTTC. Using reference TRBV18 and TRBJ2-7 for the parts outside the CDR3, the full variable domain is NAGVMQNPRHLVRRRGQEARLRCSPMKGHSHVYWYRQLPEEGLKFMVYLQKENIIDESGMPKERFSAEFPKEGPSILRIQQVVRGDSAAYFCASSPSTGPYEQYFGPGTRLTVT.

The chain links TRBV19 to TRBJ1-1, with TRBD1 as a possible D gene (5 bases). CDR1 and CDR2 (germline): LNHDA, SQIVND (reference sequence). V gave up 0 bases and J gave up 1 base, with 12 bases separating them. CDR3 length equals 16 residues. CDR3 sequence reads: CASSIDGALKNTEAFF. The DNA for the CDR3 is TGTGCCAGTAGTATAGATGGGGCGCTAAAGAACACTGAAGCTTTCTTT.

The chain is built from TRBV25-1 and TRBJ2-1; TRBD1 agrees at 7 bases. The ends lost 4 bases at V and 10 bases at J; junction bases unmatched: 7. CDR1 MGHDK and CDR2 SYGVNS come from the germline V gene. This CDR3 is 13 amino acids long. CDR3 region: CASSAPGQVEQFF. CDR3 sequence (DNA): TGTGCCAGCAGTGCCCCAGGACAGGTAGAGCAGTTCTTC.

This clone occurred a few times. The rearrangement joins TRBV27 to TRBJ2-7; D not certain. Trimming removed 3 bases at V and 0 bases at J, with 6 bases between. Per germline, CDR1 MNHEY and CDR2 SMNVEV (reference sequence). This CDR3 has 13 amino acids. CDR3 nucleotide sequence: TGTGCCAGCAGTTTTAGCAGCTCCTACGAGCAGTACTTC. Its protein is CASSFSSSYEQYF.

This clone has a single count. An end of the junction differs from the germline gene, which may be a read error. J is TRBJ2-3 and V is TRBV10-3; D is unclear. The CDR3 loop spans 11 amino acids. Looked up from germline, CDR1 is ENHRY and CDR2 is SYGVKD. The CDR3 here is CATSLTDTQYF. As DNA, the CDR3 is TGTGCCACCAGTCTCACAGATACGCAGTATTTT.

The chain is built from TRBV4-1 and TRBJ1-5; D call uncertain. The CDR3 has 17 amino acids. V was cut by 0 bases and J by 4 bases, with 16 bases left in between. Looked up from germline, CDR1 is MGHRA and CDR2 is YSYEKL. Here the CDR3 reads CASSQEESWQTNQPQHF. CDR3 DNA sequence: TGCGCCAGCAGCCAAGAGGAATCATGGCAGACTAATCAGCCCCAGCATTTT.

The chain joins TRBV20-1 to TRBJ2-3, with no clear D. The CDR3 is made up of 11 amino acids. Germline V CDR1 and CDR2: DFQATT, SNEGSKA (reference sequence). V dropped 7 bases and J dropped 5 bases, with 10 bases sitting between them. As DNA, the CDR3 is TGCAGTGGTATTAGCCAAGATACGCAGTATTTT. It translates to CSGISQDTQYF.

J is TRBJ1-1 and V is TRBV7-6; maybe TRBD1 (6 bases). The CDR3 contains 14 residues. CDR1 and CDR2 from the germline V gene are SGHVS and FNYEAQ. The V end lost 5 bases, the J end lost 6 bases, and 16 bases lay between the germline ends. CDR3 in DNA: TGTGCCAGCAGCCCCCGAGGGGGGGGACCTGAAGCTTTCTTT. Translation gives CASSPRGGGPEAFF. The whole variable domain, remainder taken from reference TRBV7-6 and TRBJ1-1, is GAGVSQSPRYKVTKRGQDVALRCDPISGHVSLYWYRQALGQGPEFLTYFNYEAQQDKSGLPNDRFSAERPEGSISTLTIQRTEQRDSAMYRCASSPRGGGPEAFFGQGTRLTVV.

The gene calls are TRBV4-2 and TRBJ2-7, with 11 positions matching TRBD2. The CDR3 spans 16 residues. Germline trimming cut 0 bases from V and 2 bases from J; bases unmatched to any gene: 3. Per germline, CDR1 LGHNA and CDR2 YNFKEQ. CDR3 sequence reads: CASSQDATSGTYEQYF. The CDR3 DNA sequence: TGTGCCAGCAGCCAAGATGCGACTAGCGGGACCTACGAGCAGTACTTC.

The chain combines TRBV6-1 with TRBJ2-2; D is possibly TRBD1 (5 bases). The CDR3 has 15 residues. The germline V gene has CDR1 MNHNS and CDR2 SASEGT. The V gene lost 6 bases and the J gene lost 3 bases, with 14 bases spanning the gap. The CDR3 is CASSAKTDYTGELFF. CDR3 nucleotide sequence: TGTGCCAGCAGCGCTAAGACAGACTACACCGGGGAGCTGTTTTTT.

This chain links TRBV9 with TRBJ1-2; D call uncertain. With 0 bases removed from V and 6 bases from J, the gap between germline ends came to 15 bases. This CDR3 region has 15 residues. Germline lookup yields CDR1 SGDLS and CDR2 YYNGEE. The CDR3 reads CASSVESYPGNGYTF. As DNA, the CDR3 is TGTGCCAGCAGCGTAGAGTCTTACCCCGGGAATGGCTACACCTTC.

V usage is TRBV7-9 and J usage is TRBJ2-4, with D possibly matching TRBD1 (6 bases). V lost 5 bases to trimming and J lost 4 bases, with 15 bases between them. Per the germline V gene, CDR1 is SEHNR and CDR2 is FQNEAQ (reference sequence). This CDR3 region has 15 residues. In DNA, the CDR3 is TGTGCCAGCAGCCCAACTGACAGGACAAAAAACATTCAGTACTTC. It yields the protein CASSPTDRTKNIQYF.

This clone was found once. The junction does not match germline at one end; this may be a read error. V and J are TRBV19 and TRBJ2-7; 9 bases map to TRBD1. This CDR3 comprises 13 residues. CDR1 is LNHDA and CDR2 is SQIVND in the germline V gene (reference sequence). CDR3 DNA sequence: TGTGCCAGTAGCCGGGACAGGGACAACGAGCAGCACTTC. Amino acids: CASSRDRDNEQHF.

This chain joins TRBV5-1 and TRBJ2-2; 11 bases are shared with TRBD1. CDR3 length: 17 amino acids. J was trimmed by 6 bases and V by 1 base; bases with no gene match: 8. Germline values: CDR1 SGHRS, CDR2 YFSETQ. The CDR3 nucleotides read TGCGCCAGCAGCTTGATTTATCCGGGACAGGGGGCCGGGGAGCTGTTTTTT. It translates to CASSLIYPGQGAGELFF.

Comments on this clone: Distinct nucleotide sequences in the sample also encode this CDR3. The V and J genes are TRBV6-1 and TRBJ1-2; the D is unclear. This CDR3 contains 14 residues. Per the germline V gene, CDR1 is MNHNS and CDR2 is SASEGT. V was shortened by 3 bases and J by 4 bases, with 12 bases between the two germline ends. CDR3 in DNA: TGTGCCAGCAGTGATCCCCAGGCTCTCTATGGCTACACCTTC. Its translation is CASSDPQALYGYTF.

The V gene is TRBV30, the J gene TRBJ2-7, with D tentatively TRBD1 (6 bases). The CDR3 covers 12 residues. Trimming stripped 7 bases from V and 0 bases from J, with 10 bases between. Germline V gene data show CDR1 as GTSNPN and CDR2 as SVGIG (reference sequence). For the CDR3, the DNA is TGTGCCTTCGACAGGACCTCCTACGAGCAGTACTTC. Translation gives CAFDRTSYEQYF.

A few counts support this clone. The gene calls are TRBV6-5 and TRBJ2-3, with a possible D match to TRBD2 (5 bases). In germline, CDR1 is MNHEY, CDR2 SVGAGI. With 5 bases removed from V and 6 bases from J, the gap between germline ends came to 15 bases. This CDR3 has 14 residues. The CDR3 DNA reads TGTGCCAGCAGTAGTTCGGGATCGTCGGATACGCAGTATTTT. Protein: CASSSSGSSDTQYF.